The 24 T cell receptor beta chains listed next were all sequenced from one sample in a study of cytomegalovirus exposure and HLA in healthy donors. A multiplex PCR was run with 60 Vbeta primers and 13 Jbeta primers. The data were produced by immunoSEQ multiplex PCR, yet TCRdb's version contains in-frame clones alone and is incomplete. The table has roughly 120,000 clones, more than 80% seen once. The sample comprised PBMCs. These receptors originate from a male donor in good health and CMV-seronegative.

V gene TRBV5-4 combines with J gene TRBJ1-1; no clear D. CDR3 length equals 15 residues. The germline gives CDR1 SGHNT, CDR2 YYREEE (reference sequence). The germline V and J ends were trimmed by 4 bases and 5 bases, with 18 bases remaining between them. DNA for the CDR3: TGTGCCAGCAGCCCACCCCCGGCGGGTGGGACTGAAGCTTTCTTT. Amino acid sequence: CASSPPPAGGTEAFF. The variable domain in full, with the rest retrieved from reference TRBV5-4 and TRBJ1-1, is ETGVTQSPTHLIKTRGQQVTLRCSSQSGHNTVSWYQQALGQGPQFIFQYYREEENGRGNFPPRFSGLQFPNYSSELNVNALELDDSALYLCASSPPPAGGTEAFFGQGTRLTVV.

J is TRBJ1-5 and V is TRBV6-4, with 8 bases matching TRBD1. The V and J ends lost 6 bases and 2 bases, in that order; junction bases with no gene match: 6. The CDR3 is 15 amino acids. The germline V gene encodes CDR1 MRHNA and CDR2 SNTAGT. CDR3 region: CASSPTGEGNQPQHF. The CDR3 coding sequence is TGTGCCAGCAGCCCGACAGGGGAGGGCAATCAGCCCCAGCATTTT.

The chain combines TRBV30 with TRBJ1-2, with D possibly TRBD1 on 5 matching bases. The CDR3 has 20 amino acids. Germline V lookup: CDR1 GTSNPN, CDR2 SVGIG (reference sequence). The V end was cut by 4 bases, the J end by 0 bases, with 30 bases between. The CDR3 region is CAWTPFWQGRSPKTNYGYTF. Here the CDR3 DNA reads TGTGCCTGGACTCCCTTTTGGCAGGGTCGATCCCCCAAAACTAACTATGGCTACACCTTC. Complete variable domain (other parts from reference TRBV30 and TRBJ1-2): SQTIHQWPATLVQPVGSPLSLECTVEGTSNPNLYWYRQAAGRGLQLLFYSVGIGQISSEVPQNLSASRPQDRQFILSSKKLLLSDSGFYLCAWTPFWQGRSPKTNYGYTFGSGTRLTVV.

V gene TRBV19 combines with J gene TRBJ1-5; D is perhaps TRBD1 (5 bases). Germline values: CDR1 LNHDA, CDR2 SQIVND (reference sequence). The V gene lost 6 bases and the J gene lost 0 bases, with 12 bases spanning the gap. The CDR3 spans 15 residues. Here the CDR3 reads CASSPQGHSNQPQHF. CDR3 DNA: TGTGCCAGTAGCCCCCAGGGTCATAGCAATCAGCCCCAGCATTTT. The entire variable domain, with the rest obtained from reference TRBV19 and TRBJ1-5, is as follows: DGGITQSPKYLFRKEGQNVTLSCEQNLNHDAMYWYRQDPGQGLRLIYYSQIVNDFQKGDIAEGYSVSREKKESFPLTVTSAQKNPTAFYLCASSPQGHSNQPQHFGDGTRLSIL.

The chain is built from TRBV7-9 and TRBJ1-2; the D gene is possibly TRBD1 (5 bases). Trimming pared 1 base from V and 8 bases from J, leaving 14 bases between. This CDR3 has 14 residues. In germline, CDR1 is SEHNR, CDR2 FQNEAQ (reference sequence). CDR3 DNA sequence: TGTGCCAGCAGCTTAGGGCAGGGCGAAGGAGGCTACACCTTC. As protein: CASSLGQGEGGYTF.

This chain links TRBV10-1 with TRBJ2-1, with D perhaps matching TRBD1 (5 bases). CDR1 WNHNN and CDR2 SYGVQD come from the germline V gene (reference sequence). The CDR3 has 14 amino acids. V shed 4 bases and J shed 8 bases, with 15 bases lying between them. The CDR3 loop reads CASSVRGIRDEQFF. In nucleotides, the CDR3 is TGCGCCAGCAGTGTCAGAGGCATCAGGGATGAGCAGTTCTTC.

In this sample, this clone turned up once. Other DNA sequences in this sample translate to the same CDR3. This rearrangement joins TRBV6-6 to TRBJ1-5; D is unclear. The CDR3 is 14 residues long. Trimming left V 5 bases short and J 6 bases short, with 14 bases between. Looked up from germline, CDR1 is MNHNY and CDR2 is SVGAGI (reference sequence). CDR3 nucleotides: TGTGCCAGCAGTCGGACGGGGTTGGCTCAGCCCCAGCATTTT. Its translation is CASSRTGLAQPQHF.

Of note for this clone: The identical CDR3 is also encoded by other nucleotide sequences in the sample. The CDR3 bases are TGCGCCAGCAGCCGCACGCTAAGACAGAAATACAATGAGCAGTTCTTC. Its translation is CASSRTLRQKYNEQFF. The chain recombines TRBV4-3 with TRBJ2-1; possibly TRBD1 for D (5 bases). CDR1 is LGHNA and CDR2 is YSLEER in the germline V gene. This CDR3 is built from 16 residues. V was shortened by 4 bases and J by 4 bases, with 17 bases between the two germline ends.

The sample holds a few counts of this clone. The rearrangement uses TRBV28 and TRBJ1-6; no reliable D call. CDR3 length: 16 amino acids. CDR1 is MDHEN, CDR2 SYDVKM, per germline. V lost 5 bases, J lost 0 bases, and 11 bases lay in between. This CDR3 is CASSHSTDSYNSPLHF. The DNA for the CDR3 is TGTGCCAGCAGTCACTCGACTGACTCCTATAATTCACCCCTCCACTTT.

V and J are TRBV6-1 and TRBJ2-7, with 10 bases aligning to TRBD2. V trimming: 4 bases; J trimming: 3 bases; junction bases outside the gene matches: 6. The germline gives CDR1 MNHNS, CDR2 SASEGT. The CDR3 spans 15 residues. The CDR3 loop reads CASSVASGRLYEQYF. The CDR3 region has the DNA TGTGCCAGCAGTGTTGCTAGCGGGAGACTCTACGAGCAGTACTTC.

The chain joins TRBV6-5 to TRBJ1-2, with D tentatively TRBD1 (5 bases). The CDR3 contains 15 residues. Germline CDR1 MNHEY, CDR2 SVGAGI. V was cut by 2 bases and J by 4 bases, with 14 bases left in between. As DNA, the CDR3 is TGTGCCAGCAGTTACATCGTAGGGGAAGGCTATGGCTACACCTTC. This sequence encodes CASSYIVGEGYGYTF.

This chain uses TRBV6-5 with TRBJ2-7; D unresolved. CDR1 is MNHEY, CDR2 SVGAGI, per germline. The CDR3 is made up of 13 amino acids. V lost 5 bases and J 4 bases, leaving 12 bases between the germline ends. The CDR3 DNA sequence: TGTGCCAGCAGTGAAGCGCTGGGTTACGAGCAGTACTTC. This codes for CASSEALGYEQYF.

This chain links TRBV2 with TRBJ1-1, with a possible D match to TRBD1 (6 bases). The germline V and J ends were trimmed by 4 bases and 4 bases, with 10 bases remaining between them. Germline values: CDR1 SNHLY, CDR2 FYNNEI. This CDR3 has 13 amino acids. CDR3 DNA sequence: TGTGCCAGCAGTGTCAACAGGGTCACTGAAGCTTTCTTT. Protein sequence: CASSVNRVTEAFF.

The J gene is TRBJ2-5, the V gene TRBV2; no reliable D call. V dropped 5 bases and J dropped 2 bases, with 6 bases sitting between them. Germline CDR1 is SNHLY and CDR2 is FYNNEI. The CDR3 length is 12 residues. The CDR3 DNA reads as TGTGCCAGCAGTAAAGTACAAGAGACCCAGTACTTC. This encodes CASSKVQETQYF.

The chain couples TRBV5-1 to TRBJ2-7; TRBD2 aligns across 8 bases. Trimming took 2 bases from V and 5 from J; bases not matched to a gene: 6. Germline loops: CDR1 SGHRS, CDR2 YFSETQ. The CDR3 runs 14 residues. The chain's CDR3 is CASSFPAGAHEQYF. The CDR3 coding sequence is TGCGCCAGCAGCTTTCCAGCGGGAGCCCACGAGCAGTACTTC. The whole variable domain, filled in from reference TRBV5-1 and TRBJ2-7, reads KAGVTQTPRYLIKTRGQQVTLSCSPISGHRSVSWYQQTPGQGLQFLFEYFSETQRNKGNFPGRFSGRQFSNSRSEMNVSTLELGDSALYLCASSFPAGAHEQYFGPGTRLTVT.

This clone was observed a handful of times. V usage is TRBV7-9 and J usage is TRBJ1-3; possible D gene TRBD1, 5 bases. The CDR3 runs to 15 residues. Trimming took off 6 bases at V and 0 bases at J, with 12 bases between the two ends. From germline, CDR1 is SEHNR and CDR2 FQNEAQ (reference sequence). The CDR3 region is CASRQTGASGNTIYF. The CDR3 DNA reads TGTGCCAGCAGGCAAACAGGAGCCTCTGGAAACACCATATATTTT.

V is TRBV28 and J is TRBJ2-7; 7 bases map to TRBD1. The trim removed 2 bases at V and 3 bases at J, leaving 7 bases unmatched. Germline V gene data show CDR1 as MDHEN and CDR2 as SYDVKM. There are 15 residues in the CDR3. The CDR3 DNA sequence: TGTGCCAGCAGTTTAGCAACTCGGGACAGCTACGAGCAGTACTTC. Encoded protein: CASSLATRDSYEQYF.

This chain uses TRBV19 with TRBJ1-1, with D perhaps TRBD1 (6 bases). The CDR3 sequence is 15 residues long. Trimming removed 5 bases at V and 6 bases at J, with 19 bases between. Germline CDR1 and CDR2: LNHDA and SQIVND (reference sequence). CDR3 sequence: CASSPGTSFAAEAFF. In nucleotides, the CDR3 is TGTGCCAGTAGTCCCGGGACATCATTCGCCGCTGAAGCTTTCTTT.

The genes are TRBV11-2 and TRBJ2-5, with TRBD1 matching over 12 bases. CDR1 is SGHAT and CDR2 is FQNNGV in the germline V gene. V lost 3 bases and J lost 5; bases outside the gene matches: 1. The length of the CDR3 is 14 residues. The DNA for the CDR3 is TGTGCCAGCAGCTTTGGGACAGGGGGCGAGACCCAGTACTTC. This sequence encodes CASSFGTGGETQYF.

This sequence joins TRBV30 and TRBJ2-1; D call uncertain. Trimming removed 0 bases from V and 10 bases from J, with 4 bases in between. Germline V gene lookup returns CDR1 GTSNPN and CDR2 SVGIG (reference sequence). CDR3 size: 10 residues. This CDR3 reads CAWSVREQFF. The CDR3 DNA follows: TGTGCCTGGAGTGTCCGGGAGCAGTTCTTC.

This clone was detected only once. The chain combines TRBV14 with TRBJ1-1; D might be TRBD1 (5 bases). This CDR3 has 14 amino acids. Trimming left V 0 bases short and J 2 bases short, with 7 bases between. Germline V gives CDR1 SGHDN, CDR2 FVKESK. The CDR3 sequence: CASSQDRANTEAFF. The DNA for the CDR3 is TGTGCCAGCAGCCAAGACAGGGCAAACACTGAAGCTTTCTTT.

CDR3 sequence: CASSATRTGELFF. CDR3 in DNA: TGTGCCAGCAGCGCAACTAGAACCGGGGAGCTGTTTTTT. J is TRBJ2-2 and V is TRBV6-4, with D possibly matching TRBD2 (5 bases). The CDR3 is 13 amino acids. Between the trimmed V and J ends, which lost 6 bases and 5 bases, there was a span of 10 bases. Germline assignment: CDR1 MRHNA and CDR2 SNTAGT.

J is TRBJ1-2 and V is TRBV19; 9 positions agree with TRBD1. The CDR3 has 14 residues. The trim removed 10 bases at V and 3 bases at J, leaving 9 bases unmatched. Germline CDR1 reads LNHDA; CDR2 reads SQIVND (reference sequence). The CDR3 region has the DNA TGTGCCATTAAGAACCGGGACAGGGACTATGGCTACACCTTC. It specifies CAIKNRDRDYGYTF.

J is TRBJ2-5 and V is TRBV4-3; TRBD1 might be the D (6 bases). The germline CDR1 and CDR2 sequences are LGHNA and YSLEER. Trimming shortened V by 2 bases and J by 1 base, and 11 bases separated the two germline ends. The CDR3 is 15 amino acids. The CDR3 loop is CASSQNRGGQETQYF. CDR3 nucleotide sequence: TGCGCCAGCAGCCAAAACCGAGGGGGCCAAGAGACCCAGTACTTC.